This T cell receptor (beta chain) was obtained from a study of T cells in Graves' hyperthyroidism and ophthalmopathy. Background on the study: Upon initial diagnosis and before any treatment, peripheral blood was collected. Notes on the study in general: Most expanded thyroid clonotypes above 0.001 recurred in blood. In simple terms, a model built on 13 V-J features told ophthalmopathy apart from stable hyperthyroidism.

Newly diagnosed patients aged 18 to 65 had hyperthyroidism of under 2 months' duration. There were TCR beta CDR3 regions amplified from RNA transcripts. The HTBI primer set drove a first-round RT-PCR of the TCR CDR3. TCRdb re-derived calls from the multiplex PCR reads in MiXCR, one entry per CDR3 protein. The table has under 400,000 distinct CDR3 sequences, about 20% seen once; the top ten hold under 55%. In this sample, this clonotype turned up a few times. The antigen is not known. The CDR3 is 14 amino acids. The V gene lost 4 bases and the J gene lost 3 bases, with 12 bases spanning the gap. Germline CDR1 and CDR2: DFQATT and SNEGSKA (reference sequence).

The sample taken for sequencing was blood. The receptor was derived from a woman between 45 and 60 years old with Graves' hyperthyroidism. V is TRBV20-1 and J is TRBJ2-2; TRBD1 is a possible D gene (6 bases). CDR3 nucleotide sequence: TGCAGTGCTAAGTCCAGGGGCGACACCGGGGAGCTGTTTTTT. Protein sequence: CSAKSRGDTGELFF.